The rows below give T cell receptor beta chains drawn from one sample of a study of blood T cell repertoires in COVID-19. Clones were sequenced by immunoSEQ multiplex PCR, and TCRdb holds only the in-frame ones, with some missing. Found here are 100,000 to 150,000 clones, about four fifths of them singletons; the top ten hold about 18%. Sequences were obtained from peripheral blood. These TCRs come from a young man with COVID-19, enrolled during active disease. CDR3s include the opening cysteine and the closing phenylalanine or tryptophan. A D gene is named only where the DNA matches it firmly. Clone size is given for some rows only: seen once, a few or many times, or a class if the clone is expanded.

TRBV9	TRBJ2-1	.	.	CASSVDWDVRDPRNEQFF	TGTGCCAGCAGCGTAGATTGGGACGTGCGGGATCCAAGGAATGAGCAGTTCTTC
TRBV5-6	TRBJ1-2	.	.	CASSLGTLKGDGYTF	TGTGCCAGCAGCCTCGGGACACTCAAGGGGGATGGCTACACCTTC
TRBV11-2	TRBJ2-3	TRBD1	.	CASSQYRGSTDTQYF	TGTGCCAGCAGCCAGTACAGGGGTAGCACAGATACGCAGTATTTT
TRBV7-9	TRBJ2-7	.	.	CASTSFPDYHVQFGSYEQYF	TGTGCCAGCACCTCTTTCCCGGACTACCACGTACAGTTCGGCTCCTACGAGCAGTACTTC
TRBV9	TRBJ1-2	.	.	CASSPPADYGYTF	TGTGCCAGCAGCCCCCCCGCGGACTATGGCTACACCTTC
TRBV6-5	TRBJ2-7	TRBD1	.	CASRQGASEQYF	TGTGCCAGCAGACAGGGGGCGTCCGAGCAGTACTTC
TRBV7-3	TRBJ2-1	TRBD2	few	CASSSGLVGNNEQFF	TGTGCCAGCAGCTCGGGACTAGTAGGGAACAATGAGCAGTTCTTC
TRBV19	TRBJ2-7	TRBD2	.	CASSMRLAGAQEQYF	TGTGCCAGTAGTATGAGACTAGCGGGAGCGCAAGAGCAGTACTTC
TRBV19	TRBJ2-7	.	.	CASSITPLGGQVHEQYF	TGTGCCAGTAGTATCACCCCGCTCGGGGGGCAGGTCCACGAGCAGTACTTC
TRBV5-1	TRBJ2-3	TRBD2	.	CASSFSGGASTDTQYF	TGCGCCAGCAGCTTTAGCGGGGGGGCGAGCACAGATACGCAGTATTTT
TRBV4-3	TRBJ1-5	.	.	CASSHLASNQPQHF	TGCGCCAGCAGCCATCTAGCTAGCAATCAGCCCCAGCATTTT
TRBV29-1	TRBJ1-1	TRBD1	.	CSVEAGQPEAFF	TGCAGCGTTGAAGCGGGACAGCCAGAAGCTTTCTTT
TRBV28	TRBJ1-4	.	.	CASSLGGGRRREKLFF	TGTGCCAGCAGTTTAGGCGGGGGCCGTCGTCGTGAAAAACTGTTTTTT
TRBV11-2	TRBJ1-1	TRBD1	.	CASSLGQVTEAFF	TGTGCCAGCAGCTTGGGACAGGTCACTGAAGCTTTCTTT
TRBV19	TRBJ2-3	TRBD2	.	CASSGSGASTDTQYF	TGTGCCAGTAGTGGAAGCGGGGCTAGCACAGATACGCAGTATTTT
TRBV5-1	TRBJ2-7	.	.	CASSLGLDSFEQYF	TGCGCCAGCAGCTTGGGGCTAGACAGTTTCGAGCAGTACTTC
TRBV6-4	TRBJ1-1	.	.	CASSPGGEGNTEAFF	TGTGCCAGCAGTCCCGGGGGGGAAGGGAACACTGAAGCTTTCTTT
TRBV12-5	TRBJ1-2	.	few	CASGMGSGLAFNYGYTF	TGTGCTAGTGGTATGGGTTCAGGGCTGGCCTTCAACTATGGCTACACCTTC
TRBV29-1	TRBJ1-2	.	.	CSVGSSLAGDTYGYTF	TGCAGCGTCGGATCCTCATTAGCGGGGGACACCTATGGCTACACCTTC
TRBV7-2	TRBJ1-5	.	.	CASSPRPGRGDNQPQHF	TGTGCCAGCAGCCCCCGACCTGGCAGGGGAGACAATCAGCCCCAGCATTTT
TRBV29-1	TRBJ1-1	.	once	CSVQGMNTEAFF	TGCAGCGTTCAGGGGATGAACACTGAAGCTTTCTTT
TRBV4-2	TRBJ2-7	TRBD2	many	CASSQGLAGSYEQYF	TGTGCCAGCAGCCAAGGACTAGCGGGATCCTACGAGCAGTACTTC
TRBV24-1	TRBJ1-1	.	.	CAPSKGPNTEAFF	TGTGCCCCGAGCAAGGGGCCGAACACTGAAGCTTTCTTT
TRBV29-1	TRBJ2-7	TRBD2	few	CSVARLAGRYEQYF	TGCAGCGTTGCAAGACTAGCGGGGAGATACGAGCAGTACTTC
TRBV6-5	TRBJ2-2	.	once	CASLPPNRDTGELFF	TGTGCCAGCCTCCCACCTAACAGGGACACCGGGGAGCTGTTTTTT